This T cell receptor (beta chain) originates from a study of cytomegalovirus exposure and HLA in healthy donors. At the level of the study: Unique TCRs numbering roughly 85 million, obtained from HLA-typed donors, made up an early data release. Whole-study results and caveats: In a later analysis, a missense DCLRE1C variant was linked to TCR beta V- and J-gene trimming. Certain indistinguishable V segments, among them TRBV6-2 and TRBV6-3, were excluded.

Trimming at V came to 7 bases and at J to 6 bases, leaving 8 bases not matched to a gene. Looked up from germline, CDR1 is MNHNS and CDR2 is SASEGT. This CDR3 has 15 residues. The PCR was carried out with 60 Vbeta primers and 13 Jbeta primers. Profiling relied on immunoSEQ multiplex PCR, and the TCRdb table lists in-frame clones only, not all of them. The table includes roughly 70,000 clones, around 78% detected once. In regard to this clone: Its specificity is not known.

At the time of sampling, donors were nominally healthy, though unrecorded immune exposures were likely. The chain couples TRBV6-1 to TRBJ1-6; 8 nucleotides align to TRBD1. Sequencing was carried out using PBMCs. The receptor was isolated from a man aged 45 to 65 in good health and CMV-seronegative. DNA of the CDR3: TGTGCCAGCACCCAGGGGGCGCGGAGTAATTCACCCCTCCACTTT. Amino acids: CASTQGARSNSPLHF.